Presented here are 14 T cell receptor beta chains from one specimen sequenced in a study of cytomegalovirus exposure and HLA in healthy donors. PCR involved 60 Vbeta and 13 Jbeta primers. The assay was immunoSEQ multiplex PCR, and TCRdb's table has in-frame clones only and misses some. The sample consists of about 130,000 clones, roughly 82% of them appearing once. Sequences were obtained from PBMCs. These receptors all come from a man aged 45-60 years in good health and CMV-seronegative.

V is TRBV11-1 and J is TRBJ1-5; D uncertain. The CDR3 runs 14 residues. The germline V gene encodes CDR1 SGHAT and CDR2 FQDESV (reference sequence). V shed 1 base and J shed 6 bases, with 10 bases lying between them. CDR3 amino acids: CASSLDFRSQPQHF. CDR3 in DNA: TGTGCCAGCAGCTTAGATTTTCGGAGTCAGCCCCAGCATTTT.

The chain couples TRBV29-1 to TRBJ2-2; D may be TRBD1 (5 bases). The CDR3 length is 14 residues. CDR1 and CDR2 (germline): SQVTM, ANQGSEA. V lost 4 bases and J 1 base, leaving 10 bases between the germline ends. For the CDR3, the DNA is TGCAGCGTTGGGGGCACAGGGAACACCGGGGAGCTGTTTTTT. Translated: CSVGGTGNTGELFF.

The table lists this clone with a few counts. V is TRBV18 and J is TRBJ1-2; D is perhaps TRBD1 (6 bases). Germline CDR1 reads KGHSH; CDR2 reads LQKENI. V dropped 4 bases and J dropped 7 bases, with 10 bases sitting between them. The CDR3 loop spans 12 amino acids. CDR3 nucleotide sequence: TGTGCCAGCTCACAACAGGGAGTTGGCTACACCTTC. Its translation: CASSQQGVGYTF.

In this sample, this clone turned up a few times. The chain uses TRBV5-8 and TRBJ2-2, with TRBD2 matching 7 bases. The germline gives CDR1 SGHTS, CDR2 YDEGEE. The J segment lost 6 bases and the V segment lost 4 bases, leaving 12 bases of the junction unmatched. The CDR3 is 16 residues long. CDR3 coding DNA: TGTGCCAGCAGCCGGAAGTCGGCGGGGAGGGCCGGGGAGCTGTTTTTT. As protein: CASSRKSAGRAGELFF.

The chain's CDR3 is CASSPPGQGNEKLFF. CDR3 nucleotide sequence: TGTGCCAGCAGCCCCCCGGGACAGGGGAACGAAAAACTGTTTTTT. This chain uses TRBV11-2 with TRBJ1-4, with 10 bases fitting TRBD1. In germline, CDR1 is SGHAT, CDR2 FQNNGV. The CDR3 spans 15 residues. V lost 5 bases and J lost 8; bases outside the gene matches: 8. Based on the CDR3 plus reference TRBV11-2 and TRBJ1-4, the full variable domain is EAGVAQSPRYKIIEKRQSVAFWCNPISGHATLYWYQQILGQGPKLLIQFQNNGVVDDSQLPKDRFSAERLKGVDSTLKIQPAKLEDSAVYLCASSPPGQGNEKLFFGSGTQLSVL.

The J gene is TRBJ2-7, the V gene TRBV5-1, with 7 bases lining up with TRBD2. Looked up from germline, CDR1 is SGHRS and CDR2 is YFSETQ. Unmatched junction bases numbered 6, after V lost 4 bases and J lost 2 bases. This CDR3 spans 14 amino acids. The CDR3 DNA is TGCGCCAGCAGCCCCCGGGGGGAGCCCTACGAGCAGTACTTC. This translates into CASSPRGEPYEQYF. Supplemented by reference TRBV5-1 and TRBJ2-7, the full variable domain reads KAGVTQTPRYLIKTRGQQVTLSCSPISGHRSVSWYQQTPGQGLQFLFEYFSETQRNKGNFPGRFSGRQFSNSRSEMNVSTLELGDSALYLCASSPRGEPYEQYFGPGTRLTVT.

The rearrangement uses TRBV6-5 and TRBJ2-1; 8 nucleotides align to TRBD1. Germline V lookup: CDR1 MNHEY, CDR2 SVGAGI. This CDR3 is built from 14 residues. V gave up 5 bases and J gave up 7 bases; unmatched junction bases: 7. Here the CDR3 DNA reads TGTGCCAGCAGTGCCCAGGGGGCGCGGAATGAGCAGTTCTTC. It is translated as CASSAQGARNEQFF.

The DNA for the CDR3 is TGTGCCAGCAGGACGACCCCTCGGGGTTACGAGCAGTACTTC. Translated, it gives CASRTTPRGYEQYF. The gene calls are TRBV6-1 and TRBJ2-7, with D possibly TRBD2 on 5 matching bases. CDR3 length equals 14 residues. Deletions cut 6 bases from V and 4 bases from J, with 16 bases between. CDR1 and CDR2 from the germline V gene are MNHNS and SASEGT.

This chain joins TRBV2 and TRBJ1-6, with a possible D match to TRBD1 (5 bases). Germline loops: CDR1 SNHLY, CDR2 FYNNEI. The CDR3 is 17 amino acids. V lost 8 bases and J 0 bases, leaving 17 bases between the germline ends. The CDR3 DNA sequence: TGTGCCAGCGCGACAGACATCCTTAGCTCCTATAATTCACCCCTCCACTTT. It yields the protein CASATDILSSYNSPLHF.

This clone has only one observation. The rearrangement joins TRBV4-2 to TRBJ1-1; no firm D call. The CDR3 has 15 residues. V was pared by 5 bases and J by 4 bases, with 17 bases between. Germline V lookup: CDR1 LGHNA, CDR2 YNFKEQ. CDR3 sequence: CASSIGGEWGTEAFF. The CDR3 DNA follows: TGTGCCAGCAGCATCGGAGGCGAGTGGGGCACTGAAGCTTTCTTT.

The gene calls are TRBV2 and TRBJ1-1; 7 bases align to TRBD1. The junction had 10 bases not matched to a gene; V was cut back by 4 bases and J by 11 bases. CDR1 SNHLY and CDR2 FYNNEI come from the germline V gene. The CDR3 totals 13 residues. The CDR3 DNA reads TGTGCCAGCAGTGGGGGTTACAGGGGCCTGGCTTTCTTT. The encoded protein is CASSGGYRGLAFF.

V is TRBV7-9 and J is TRBJ1-5; D gene unclear. The germline V and J ends were trimmed by 1 base and 6 bases, with 10 bases remaining between them. This CDR3 is 14 amino acids long. The germline V gene has CDR1 SEHNR and CDR2 FQNEAQ (reference sequence). CDR3 sequence: CASSLGYTLQPQHF. For the CDR3, the DNA is TGTGCCAGCAGCTTAGGTTACACCCTTCAGCCCCAGCATTTT.

Remarks on this clone: The same CDR3 arises from other DNA sequences in this sample as well. The rearrangement uses TRBV4-1 and TRBJ2-4; 13 bases line up with TRBD2. The CDR3 is made up of 18 amino acids. In germline, CDR1 is MGHRA, CDR2 YSYEKL. The ends lost 1 base at V and 0 bases at J; junction bases unmatched: 3. DNA for the CDR3: TGCGCCAGCAGCCAAGGACTAGCGGGGGGACTAGCCAAAAACATTCAGTACTTC. It yields the protein CASSQGLAGGLAKNIQYF.

The rearrangement uses TRBV27 and TRBJ2-1; D is ambiguous. Germline lookup yields CDR1 MNHEY and CDR2 SMNVEV (reference sequence). CDR3 length: 14 residues. V was cut by 3 bases and J by 2 bases, with 8 bases left in between. As DNA, the CDR3 is TGTGCCAGCAGTTTTGGGCAGACCTACAATGAGCAGTTCTTC. This gives the protein CASSFGQTYNEQFF.